The 4 T cell receptor beta chains below all came from one sample that was sequenced in a study of vaccination effects on CD4 cells after COVID-19. These receptors' antigens are unknown. The assay was immunoSEQ multiplex PCR, and TCRdb's table has in-frame clones only and misses some. The table records tens of thousands of clones, nearly 80% of them present only once. Antigen-specific CD4+ T cells were expanded (with viral peptide pools) by the ViraFEST assay ahead of sequencing. The culture ran for about 11 days, and then CD4+ T cells were isolated. Vaccine recipients had no previous SARS-CoV-2 infection; their nucleocapsid antibodies were negative. The material sequenced was CD4+ T cells from PBMCs cultured with HCoV-OC43 spike peptides, taken before COVID-19 vaccination. Described subset: HCoV-OC43 spike overlapping peptide pool stimulation. The receptor source for this set is a human donor who received a COVID-19 vaccine.

V gene TRBV2 combines with J gene TRBJ2-3; no reliable D call. The ends were cut back, 6 bases at V and 0 bases at J, with 10 bases in the middle. This CDR3 contains 14 residues. CDR1 SNHLY and CDR2 FYNNEI come from the germline V gene. This CDR3 reads CASSYQGSTDTQYF. CDR3 nucleotides: TGTGCCAGCAGCTACCAAGGAAGCACAGATACGCAGTATTTT.

The chain links TRBV12-5 to TRBJ2-1, with 7 bases matching TRBD2. The germline CDR1 and CDR2 sequences are LGHNT and FRNRAP. CDR3 length: 17 residues. J lost 5 bases, V lost 2 bases, and 12 bases had no gene match. As DNA, the CDR3 is TGTGCTAGTGGTTTGTCAGCGGGGAAAAACCCTAACAATGAGCAGTTCTTC. It encodes CASGLSAGKNPNNEQFF. Complete variable domain (other parts from reference TRBV12-5 and TRBJ2-1): DARVTQTPRHKVTEMGQEVTMRCQPILGHNTVFWYRQTMMQGLELLAYFRNRAPLDDSGMPKDRFSAEMPDATLATLKIQPSEPRDSAVYFCASGLSAGKNPNNEQFFGPGTRLTVL.

The sample holds one count of this clone. CDR3 sequence: CASSRGQNTEAFF. Here the CDR3 DNA reads TGTGCCAGCTCACGTGGACAGAACACTGAAGCTTTCTTT. The rearrangement joins TRBV18 to TRBJ1-1; tentative D call: TRBD1 (5 bases). The germline V gene has CDR1 KGHSH and CDR2 LQKENI. Trimming removed 4 bases at V and 1 base at J, with 7 bases between. This CDR3 comprises 13 residues.

This chain connects TRBV5-4 to TRBJ2-3; perhaps TRBD1 as D (6 bases). V dropped 1 base and J dropped 4 bases, with 16 bases sitting between them. The CDR3 sequence is 16 residues long. Germline CDR1 and CDR2: SGHNT and YYREEE (reference sequence). The CDR3 coding sequence is TGTGCCAGCAGCTTGCCAGGACAGAGTTTTGCAGATACGCAGTATTTT. Encoded protein: CASSLPGQSFADTQYF.